A selection of T cell receptor beta chains follows, all from one sample in a study of cytomegalovirus exposure and HLA in healthy donors. TCRdb's copy holds only in-frame clones and misses some; the assay was immunoSEQ multiplex PCR. This sample has 150,000 to 200,000 clones, with roughly 70% found just once. Source material: PBMCs. Every receptor here comes from a woman aged 45-65 years in good health and CMV-seropositive. Both conserved end residues are trimmed from each CDR3. Each record gives: V gene, J gene, CDR3 length, CDR3 protein.

TRBV7-9	TRBJ1-2	12	ASSNRQGSVGYT
TRBV2	TRBJ1-1	13	ASSPRTGYNTEAF
TRBV7-2	TRBJ1-4	12	ASSLDGGAEKLF
TRBV6-5	TRBJ1-2	11	ASNGDSNYGYP
TRBV19	TRBJ1-1	14	ASSIDATGPNTEAF
TRBV6-5	TRBJ2-5	13	ASSWLEGAGETQY
TRBV4-2	TRBJ1-1	12	ASSRQGFDTEAF
TRBV11-2	TRBJ1-6	13	ASSGGQGAGSPLH
TRBV5-6	TRBJ1-2	13	ASSQLGQGRNGYT
TRBV12-5	TRBJ1-6	12	ASGPGTENSPLH
TRBV5-6	TRBJ1-2	11	ASSSGALYGYT
TRBV15	TRBJ1-2	13	ATSIEPATTYGYT
TRBV11-3	TRBJ2-2	12	ASSLTANTGELF
TRBV7-8	TRBJ2-2	14	ASSLQVAQNTGELF
TRBV19	TRBJ1-1	11	ASSIRRGTEAF
TRBV6-5	TRBJ1-6	12	ASWGTGKDSPLH
TRBV2	TRBJ1-2	10	ASGQTNYGYT
TRBV6-5	TRBJ1-1	13	ASSLLVTGRTEAF
TRBV4-2	TRBJ1-1	13	ASRRGQQLNTEAF
TRBV7-9	.	10	ASSRLADEQY
TRBV6-1	TRBJ1-2	11	ASSEVPFGGYT
TRBV6-5	TRBJ1-1	13	ASKPPKGQNTEAF
TRBV6-1	TRBJ1-5	12	ASSVTGGFQPQH
TRBV5-4	TRBJ1-6	10	ASSSGDSPLH
TRBV6-6	TRBJ1-1	14	ASSPDRKASPTEAF
TRBV5-1	TRBJ1-1	13	ASSPTGQLYTEAF
TRBV5-1	TRBJ2-1	14	ASSSGGGGGVNEQF
TRBV2	TRBJ1-1	10	ASKGANTEAF
TRBV19	TRBJ1-2	16	ASNSLAGQGALNYGYT
TRBV7-7	TRBJ2-5	13	ASSPTGTAQETQY
TRBV5-5	TRBJ1-5	13	ASSLSGTSNQPQH
TRBV6-5	TRBJ1-2	11	ASSSQGSPRYT
TRBV2	TRBJ2-7	12	ASSDGQTAYEQY
TRBV28	TRBJ2-3	11	ASSGSNTDTQY
TRBV6-6	TRBJ2-7	11	ASSSDRAYEQY
TRBV7-8	TRBJ1-1	12	ASSSGGENVWAF
TRBV5-4	TRBJ2-7	14	ASSLGITGSTYEQY
TRBV18	TRBJ2-1	13	ASSPPSGGRNEQF
TRBV25-1	TRBJ1-3	12	ASSSVYSGNTIY
TRBV5-1	TRBJ1-1	12	ASSLVGQGREAF
TRBV11-3	TRBJ2-3	12	ASSYGPEADTQY
TRBV7-9	TRBJ1-4	12	ASSWDRGPWKLF
TRBV4-2	TRBJ2-1	13	ASSQGDRSVNEQF
TRBV6-1	TRBJ2-4	11	ASSGMRADIQY
TRBV28	TRBJ2-5	13	ASSFLGQTQETQY
TRBV29-1	TRBJ1-5	10	SVAGLGQPQH
TRBV7-2	TRBJ2-7	12	ASSLGVSAYEQY
TRBV6-6	TRBJ1-2	14	ASSYSRQGADYGYT
TRBV25-1	TRBJ1-2	10	ASSQGNYGYT
TRBV5-5	TRBJ1-4	14	ASSLATGGANEKLF
TRBV5-1	TRBJ2-2	17	ASSLQTSGGPTNTGELF
TRBV5-4	TRBJ2-7	11	ASSLFQGYEQY
TRBV30	TRBJ1-6	13	AWSTYRGTGSPLH
TRBV5-6	TRBJ2-7	12	ASSLGRGSYEQY
TRBV5-6	TRBJ2-3	13	ASSLVAGRTDTQY
TRBV7-9	TRBJ1-6	14	SSSSRLLSSNSPLH
TRBV4-1	TRBJ1-5	14	ASSQQDRAEDQPQH